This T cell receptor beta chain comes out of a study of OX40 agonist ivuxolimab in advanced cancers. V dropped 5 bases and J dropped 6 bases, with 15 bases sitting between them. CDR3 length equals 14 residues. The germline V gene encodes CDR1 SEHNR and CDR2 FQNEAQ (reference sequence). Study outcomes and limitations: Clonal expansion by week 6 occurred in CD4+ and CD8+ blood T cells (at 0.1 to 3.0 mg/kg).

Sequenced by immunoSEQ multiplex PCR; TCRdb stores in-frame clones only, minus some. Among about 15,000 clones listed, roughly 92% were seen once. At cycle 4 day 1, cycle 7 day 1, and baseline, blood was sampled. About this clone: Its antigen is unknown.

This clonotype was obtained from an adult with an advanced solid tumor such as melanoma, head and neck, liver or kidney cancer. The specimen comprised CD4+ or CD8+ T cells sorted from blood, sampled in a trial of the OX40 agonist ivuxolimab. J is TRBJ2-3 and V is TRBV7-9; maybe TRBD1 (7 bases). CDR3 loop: CASSPPGGRDTQYF. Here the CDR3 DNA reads TGTGCCAGCAGCCCGCCAGGGGGGAGGGATACGCAGTATTTT.